The 18 T cell receptor beta chains presented below share a single source sample, sequenced in a study of OX40 agonist ivuxolimab in advanced cancers. TCRdb keeps only in-frame clones here, not all; method: immunoSEQ multiplex PCR. The sample records almost 45,000 clones, approximately 91% being singletons. The sample in question was CD4+ or CD8+ T cells sorted from blood, obtained in a trial of the OX40 agonist ivuxolimab. The receptors stem from an adult with an advanced solid tumor such as melanoma, head and neck, liver or kidney cancer.

The gene calls are TRBV9 and TRBJ1-4, with 9 nucleotides matching TRBD1. V dropped 3 bases and J dropped 7; count of bases not matched to a gene: 7. Germline-derived CDR1 and CDR2 are SGDLS and YYNGEE. The CDR3 contains 15 residues. The CDR3 DNA is TGTGCCAGCAGCGGCCGGACAGGGGCGTTTGAAAAACTGTTTTTT. Its translation is CASSGRTGAFEKLFF.

This chain connects TRBV5-1 to TRBJ2-7; possible D gene TRBD2, 5 bases. V shed 2 bases and J shed 0 bases, with 6 bases lying between them. CDR1 SGHRS and CDR2 YFSETQ come from the germline V gene. The CDR3 loop spans 13 amino acids. The CDR3 region is CASSLLGSYEQYF. CDR3 coding DNA: TGCGCCAGCAGCTTACTAGGCTCCTACGAGCAGTACTTC.

This chain connects TRBV27 to TRBJ1-1, with D possibly matching TRBD1 (6 bases). The CDR3 is 13 residues long. V shed 6 bases and J shed 4 bases, with 12 bases lying between them. The germline V gene has CDR1 MNHEY and CDR2 SMNVEV (reference sequence). CDR3 protein: CASRQGFGTEAFF. The CDR3 nucleotides read TGTGCCAGCAGACAGGGTTTTGGCACTGAAGCTTTCTTT.

The rearrangement joins TRBV6-6 to TRBJ2-5; 8 positions agree with TRBD2. J gave up 6 bases and V 2 bases, and 5 bases lay outside the gene matches. The CDR3 has 14 residues. The germline V gene encodes CDR1 MNHNY and CDR2 SVGAGI (reference sequence). The CDR3 DNA reads TGTGCCAGCAGTTACGACCCGGGGGGGCAGACCCAGTACTTC. Its protein product is CASSYDPGGQTQYF.

V usage is TRBV7-2 and J usage is TRBJ2-1; the match to TRBD2 covers 13 bases. The CDR3 consists of 16 residues. The V gene's germline CDR1 is SGHTA and CDR2 FQGNSA. V trimming: 2 bases; J trimming: 3 bases; junction bases outside the gene matches: 1. The CDR3 sequence: CASSLRTSGSYNEQFF. CDR3 sequence (DNA): TGTGCCAGCAGCTTACGGACTAGCGGGAGCTACAATGAGCAGTTCTTC.

This clone was seen more than once but under ten times. The gene calls are TRBV6-1 and TRBJ2-2; D is possibly TRBD1 (5 bases). The CDR3 loop spans 14 amino acids. The V and J ends lost 6 bases and 5 bases respectively, with 13 bases between them. Germline V CDR1 and CDR2: MNHNS, SASEGT. The CDR3 DNA is TGTGCCAGCAGAGTGCAGGGCTCTACCGGGGAGCTGTTTTTT. Its translation is CASRVQGSTGELFF.

This clone was seen more than once but under ten times. V and J are TRBV4-1 and TRBJ1-3; D gene ambiguous. This CDR3 has 14 amino acids. Germline loops: CDR1 MGHRA, CDR2 YSYEKL. V was pared by 4 bases and J by 0 bases, with 7 bases between. The CDR3: CASSPGVSGNTIYF. The DNA for the CDR3 is TGCGCCAGCAGCCCTGGGGTCTCTGGAAACACCATATATTTT.

The chain carries TRBV5-5 and TRBJ1-2; no firm D call. This CDR3 has 15 amino acids. V dropped 1 base and J dropped 8 bases, with 18 bases sitting between them. Germline lookup yields CDR1 SGHKS and CDR2 YYEKEE (reference sequence). The CDR3 reads CASSLSAGSLLGYTF. The CDR3 DNA sequence: TGTGCCAGCAGCTTGAGCGCCGGTTCACTCCTAGGCTACACCTTC.

The V call is TRBV7-9, the J call TRBJ1-2; D ambiguous. The length of the CDR3 is 13 residues. Germline V lookup: CDR1 SEHNR, CDR2 FQNEAQ (reference sequence). Trimming left V 5 bases short and J 4 bases short, with 11 bases between. This CDR3 reads CASSRNLLYGYTF. CDR3 DNA sequence: TGTGCCAGCAGCCGGAACCTCCTCTATGGCTACACCTTC.

This clone occurred once. V and J are TRBV6-5 and TRBJ2-5, with no clear D. The V end lost 7 bases, the J end lost 5 bases, and 8 bases lay between the germline ends. Looked up from germline, CDR1 is MNHEY and CDR2 is SVGAGI. The CDR3 is made up of 11 amino acids. The CDR3 sequence is CASMAVETQYF. CDR3 bases: TGTGCCAGCATGGCGGTCGAGACCCAGTACTTC.

The rearrangement joins TRBV7-3 to TRBJ2-1; 11 bases are shared with TRBD2. With 5 bases clipped from V and 8 bases from J, the junction kept 8 bases outside the gene matches. The CDR3 sequence is 15 residues long. Germline loops: CDR1 SGHTA, CDR2 FQGTGA. The CDR3 DNA is TGTGCCAGCAGCATTAGCGGGGGGGCCCTCGATGAGCAGTTCTTC. It encodes CASSISGGALDEQFF. The complete variable domain, with remaining parts taken from reference TRBV7-3 and TRBJ2-1, reads GAGVSQTPSNKVTEKGKYVELRCDPISGHTALYWYRQSLGQGPEFLIYFQGTGAADDSGLPNDRFFAVRPEGSVSTLKIQRTERGDSAVYLCASSISGGALDEQFFGPGTRLTVL.

In this sample, this clone turned up once. This chain joins TRBV28 and TRBJ1-1; 7 nucleotides agree with TRBD1. Germline trimming cut 6 bases from V and 0 bases from J; bases unmatched to any gene: 4. The CDR3 extends over 14 amino acids. Germline assignment: CDR1 MDHEN and CDR2 SYDVKM. The CDR3 sequence is CASRRTGVNTEAFF. The CDR3 bases are TGTGCCAGCAGACGTACAGGGGTGAACACTGAAGCTTTCTTT.

The chain employs TRBV11-2 and TRBJ2-7; D gene uncertain. The germline V gene encodes CDR1 SGHAT and CDR2 FQNNGV. This CDR3 spans 13 amino acids. V lost 1 base and J lost 5, with 9 bases in between. CDR3 nucleotides: TGTGCCAGCAGCTTAGGTGCGGCGGACGAGCAGTACGTC. Translation: CASSLGAADEQYV.

V and J are TRBV6-5 and TRBJ1-1, with D unresolved. Between the trimmed V and J ends, which lost 7 bases and 2 bases, there was a span of 17 bases. In germline, CDR1 is MNHEY, CDR2 SVGAGI. The CDR3 length is 15 residues. The CDR3 region has the DNA TGTGCCAGCACCTATGGGGAGGGCTCCAACACTGAAGCTTTCTTT. It specifies CASTYGEGSNTEAFF.

The J gene is TRBJ2-3, the V gene TRBV5-6; a weak D match, TRBD2 (5 bases). V dropped 0 bases and J dropped 6 bases, with 11 bases sitting between them. Germline V gives CDR1 SGHDT, CDR2 YYEEEE. CDR3 length equals 14 residues. This CDR3 reads CASSLERWEDTQYF. The CDR3 DNA follows: TGTGCCAGCAGCTTGGAAAGGTGGGAGGATACGCAGTATTTT.

As DNA, the CDR3 is TGTGCCAGCAGTTACAGGGATGGCAATCAGCCCCAGCATTTT. As protein: CASSYRDGNQPQHF. This chain uses TRBV6-5 with TRBJ1-5; no clear D gene. Germline V CDR1 and CDR2: MNHEY, SVGAGI. This CDR3 contains 14 residues. Trimming cost V 2 bases and J 2 bases, with 7 bases left between them.

The chain links TRBV7-9 to TRBJ2-1; D is undetermined. The CDR3 has 10 residues. Germline assignment: CDR1 SEHNR and CDR2 FQNEAQ (reference sequence). V lost 3 bases and J lost 12, with 6 bases in between. The CDR3 nucleotides read TGTGCCAGCAGCTTGTTAGGGCAGTTCTTC. It specifies CASSLLGQFF. Drawing the rest from reference TRBV7-9 and TRBJ2-1, the complete variable domain is DTGVSQNPRHKITKRGQNVTFRCDPISEHNRLYWYRQTLGQGPEFLTYFQNEAQLEKSRLLSDRFSAERPKGSFSTLEIQRTEQGDSAMYLCASSLLGQFFGPGTRLTVL.

The gene calls are TRBV28 and TRBJ2-7, with 10 bases fitting TRBD1. The J segment lost 5 bases and the V segment lost 5 bases, leaving 6 bases of the junction unmatched. This CDR3 has 14 amino acids. Per germline, CDR1 MDHEN and CDR2 SYDVKM. Here the CDR3 reads CASSPDRGRDEQYF. The CDR3 nucleotides are TGTGCCAGCAGTCCCGACAGGGGGCGCGACGAGCAGTACTTC.